The source of this TCR beta chain is a study of regulatory T cells in long-lasting Graves disease. Study conclusions and caveats: Newly diagnosed patients had higher TCR diversity than persistent Graves' patients did.

There are many counts of this clonotype. Its specificity is not known. In building TCR beta libraries, iRepertoire HTBI primers were used together with Arm-PCR of CDR3 regions. TCRdb fed the multiplex PCR reads into MiXCR, producing one record per CDR3 protein. The sample holds about 240,000 distinct CDR3 sequences, around 20% seen once. Time point denoted: newly diagnosed GD, antithyroid drugs for less than 3 months. Generation of the TCR library employed RNA extracted from PBMCs. Here the sequenced sample was peripheral blood mononuclear cells (PBMCs), taken at new diagnosis, from a patient treated with antithyroid drugs. The TCR originated in a female donor with Graves disease.

Written as DNA, the CDR3 is TGTGCCAGCAGTTTATTAGCGGGAGGTTACGGGGAGCAGTTCTTC. Its translation: CASSLLAGGYGEQFF. The chain is built from TRBV12-3 or TRBV12-4 and TRBJ2-1, with 10 bases lining up with TRBD2. CDR3 size: 15 residues. After removal of 2 bases from V and 10 bases from J, the junction contained 8 bases not matched to a gene.